The present T cell receptor beta chain was sequenced within a study of human T cells and chemical hapten exposure. Individual cDNA molecules received unique molecular identifiers in the library. TCRdb re-called the reads through MiXCR, storing one row per CDR3 protein. The table shows 95,000 to 150,000 distinct CDR3 sequences, with more than 8.5% occurring only once. The CDR3 runs 17 residues. Trimming shortened V by 3 bases and J by 7 bases, and 25 bases separated the two germline ends. CDR1 and CDR2 (germline): LGHNA, YSLEER. Extraction yielded total RNA from whole blood (unfractionated). This clonotype has a count of ten or more.

The receptor was derived from a human donor in good health. Some clones in this sample may be carry-over from other donors' samples. The chain combines TRBV4-3 with TRBJ2-7; D may be TRBD1 or TRBD2 (6 bases each). Material: whole blood. The CDR3 protein is CASSQIISGTPAGEQYF. The CDR3 DNA follows: TGCGCCAGCAGCCAGATCATTTCCGGGACACCTGCGGGAGAGCAGTACTTC.